This T cell receptor (beta chain) was recorded in a study of T cell responses to AZD1222 COVID-19 vaccine. The wider study: Second doses at about 4 or about 12 weeks were pooled. Broader study findings: There were repertoire samples only from the period after the peak T cell response.

This CDR3 comprises 15 residues. CDR1 and CDR2 from the germline V gene are SGHAT and FQNNGV. The V end lost 5 bases, the J end lost 5 bases, and 15 bases lay between the germline ends. With respect to this clone: Its specificity is unknown.

Profiling relied on immunoSEQ multiplex PCR, and the TCRdb table lists in-frame clones only, not all of them. Among some 130,000 clones listed, around 93% were seen once. The TCR sequence derives from an adult in good health. Here the sequenced sample was peripheral blood, taken on day 0 of AZD1222 vaccination. The chain is built from TRBV11-2 and TRBJ1-4, with D tentatively TRBD1 (6 bases). The chain's CDR3 is CASSTTGMKNEKLFF. The CDR3 coding sequence is TGTGCCAGCAGCACCACAGGGATGAAGAATGAAAAACTGTTTTTT.